The T cell receptor (beta chain) described here comes from a study of T cell changes during pregnancy in multiple sclerosis. Germline V lookup: CDR1 SNHLY, CDR2 FYNNEI. V dropped 6 bases and J dropped 1; count of bases not matched to a gene: 7. The CDR3 length is 15 residues. Using immunoSEQ multiplex PCR, the repertoire was profiled, and TCRdb retains in-frame clones only, with some absent. The table lists fewer than 75,000 clones, roughly 91% of them singletons. This clone was recorded only once. This TCR came from a female donor with multiple sclerosis, enrolled in a pregnancy study. Sequencing used CD8+ T cells from peripheral blood mononuclear cells, obtained before pregnancy. The chain combines TRBV2 with TRBJ2-3; 7 bases line up with TRBD1. The DNA of the CDR3 is TGTGCCAGCAGGCCGGGACAGAGACGCACAGATACGCAGTATTTT. Translated: CASRPGQRRTDTQYF.